These 20 T cell receptor beta chains share one sample of origin, sequenced in a study of T cell changes during pregnancy in multiple sclerosis. Method: immunoSEQ multiplex PCR; TCRdb's copy keeps in-frame clones and lacks some. The table lists 50,000 or so clones, 92% of them singletons. The sequencing here drew on peripheral blood, taken in the third trimester of pregnancy. These receptor sequences come from a female donor with multiple sclerosis, enrolled in a pregnancy study.

The DNA for the CDR3 is TGCGCCAGCAGCCCGATCTCGGGGGGCGCGATTGGCTACACCTTC. The encoded protein is CASSPISGGAIGYTF. The chain has TRBV5-1 and TRBJ1-2; a possible D gene is TRBD1 (6 bases). CDR1 and CDR2 (germline): SGHRS, YFSETQ. This CDR3 has 15 residues. With 4 bases removed from V and 7 bases from J, the gap between germline ends came to 20 bases.

CDR3 DNA sequence: TGTGCCAGCAGCCGCTCCGCAGGGGACCGATATGGCTACACCTTC. Its protein is CASSRSAGDRYGYTF. The rearrangement uses TRBV7-3 and TRBJ1-2; possible D gene TRBD1, 6 bases. The length of the CDR3 is 15 residues. The germline CDR1 and CDR2 sequences are SGHTA and FQGTGA. V lost 5 bases to trimming and J lost 5 bases, with 18 bases between them.

This chain's CDR3 is CASSAQREIPYNEQFF. CDR3 DNA: TGTGCCAGCAGTGCCCAGCGGGAGATCCCCTACAATGAGCAGTTCTTC. The J gene is TRBJ2-1, the V gene TRBV6-1; 8 bases line up with TRBD2. The CDR3 loop spans 16 amino acids. Germline CDR1 MNHNS, CDR2 SASEGT. V lost 4 bases and J lost 2; bases outside the gene matches: 7.

This clone occurred once. The chain joins TRBV7-9 to TRBJ2-7; weak D call: TRBD1 (5 bases). Germline CDR1 and CDR2: SEHNR and FQNEAQ (reference sequence). With 5 bases removed from V and 3 bases from J, the gap between germline ends came to 23 bases. The CDR3 has 17 residues. The CDR3 nucleotides are TGTGCCAGCAGCCCCAGGGTCGGGCTAGGTGACATCTACGAGCAGTACTTC. Its protein is CASSPRVGLGDIYEQYF.

This chain links TRBV19 with TRBJ1-1; 8 positions match TRBD1. Germline V gives CDR1 LNHDA, CDR2 SQIVND (reference sequence). The ends lost 3 bases at V and 3 bases at J; junction bases unmatched: 9. This CDR3 spans 16 amino acids. The chain's CDR3 is CASSIDRGGVDTEAFF. Here the CDR3 DNA reads TGTGCCAGTAGTATTGACAGGGGCGGCGTTGACACTGAAGCTTTCTTT.

This clone was detected only once. This sequence joins TRBV19 and TRBJ2-7, with no clear D. Trimming left V 5 bases short and J 2 bases short, with 10 bases between. Germline V gene data show CDR1 as LNHDA and CDR2 as SQIVND (reference sequence). CDR3 length: 13 amino acids. CDR3 sequence (DNA): TGTGCCAGTAGTGCTGCGTCGACCTACGAGCAGTACTTC. Translating it yields CASSAASTYEQYF.

The rearrangement links TRBV9 to TRBJ2-1; the D gene is possibly TRBD2 (7 bases). The CDR3 spans 17 residues. The ends were cut back, 4 bases at V and 1 base at J, with 18 bases in the middle. From germline, CDR1 is SGDLS and CDR2 YYNGEE. The CDR3 is CASSRKGGVTSYNEQFF. In DNA, the CDR3 is TGTGCCAGCAGCCGTAAGGGGGGGGTCACTTCCTACAATGAGCAGTTCTTC.

The V and J genes are TRBV5-1 and TRBJ2-3, with 8 bases fitting TRBD2. In germline, CDR1 is SGHRS, CDR2 YFSETQ. The CDR3 is made up of 16 amino acids. V shed 4 bases and J 3 bases; nucleotides not matched to a gene: 10. In nucleotides, the CDR3 is TGCGCCAGCAGCCCTAATCCGGGACTAGTTACAGATACGCAGTATTTT. Translation gives CASSPNPGLVTDTQYF.

The CDR3 region has the DNA TGTGCCATCAGCCTAGGGTCTACGGCACTAGCGGGAGTGTACGAGCAGTACTTC. Translating gives CAISLGSTALAGVYEQYF. This chain joins TRBV10-3 and TRBJ2-7, with TRBD2 matching over 11 bases. The CDR3 runs 18 residues. From germline, CDR1 is ENHRY and CDR2 SYGVKD. The ends lost 6 bases at V and 4 bases at J; junction bases unmatched: 17.

The chain couples TRBV27 to TRBJ2-5, with 8 bases matching TRBD1. Germline CDR1 reads MNHEY; CDR2 reads SMNVEV (reference sequence). V was clipped by 6 bases and J by 4 bases; unmatched bases: 4. The CDR3 contains 13 residues. CDR3 residues: CASRGQERETQYF. CDR3 DNA sequence: TGTGCCAGCAGGGGACAGGAGAGAGAGACCCAGTACTTC.

This clone was observed once. V usage is TRBV7-2 and J usage is TRBJ2-7; the match to TRBD2 covers 12 bases. Germline assignment: CDR1 SGHTA and CDR2 FQGNSA. Germline trimming cut 5 bases from V and 6 bases from J; bases unmatched to any gene: 5. The CDR3 sequence is 14 residues long. In nucleotides, the CDR3 is TGTGCCAGCAGCACACTAGCGGGAGGCGGCGAGCAGTACTTC. Encoded protein: CASSTLAGGGEQYF.

This chain connects TRBV11-2 to TRBJ2-7; tentatively, D is TRBD1 (5 bases). The CDR3 is made up of 14 amino acids. V lost 7 bases and J 4 bases, leaving 17 bases between the germline ends. Germline V CDR1 and CDR2: SGHAT, FQNNGV. The CDR3 region is CASNPKGHRYEQYF. The CDR3 DNA is TGTGCCAGCAACCCGAAGGGGCATAGGTACGAGCAGTACTTC.

This chain links TRBV27 with TRBJ2-1, with 7 bases matching TRBD2. Germline assignment: CDR1 MNHEY and CDR2 SMNVEV (reference sequence). There are 13 residues in the CDR3. V trimming: 2 bases; J trimming: 10 bases; junction bases outside the gene matches: 5. CDR3 sequence (DNA): TGTGCCAGCAGTTTACGACTAGCCGGGGAGCAGTTCTTC. Its protein product is CASSLRLAGEQFF.

This clone turned up a few times. The J gene is TRBJ2-2, the V gene TRBV6-5; no firm D call. Germline CDR1 and CDR2: MNHEY and SVGAGI. The ends were cut back, 0 bases at V and 0 bases at J, with 5 bases in the middle. The CDR3 sequence is 15 residues long. Written as DNA, the CDR3 is TGTGCCAGCAGTTACTCGCCAGCGAACACCGGGGAGCTGTTTTTT. Protein sequence: CASSYSPANTGELFF.

The CDR3 protein is CASSTQGWELAGGLNTGELFF. As DNA, the CDR3 is TGTGCCAGCAGCACACAGGGGTGGGAACTAGCGGGAGGGCTGAACACCGGGGAGCTGTTTTTT. V gene TRBV28 combines with J gene TRBJ2-2, with 13 positions matching TRBD2. V lost 6 bases, J lost 1 base, and 17 bases stayed unmatched. The germline V gene encodes CDR1 MDHEN and CDR2 SYDVKM. CDR3 size: 21 residues.

V usage is TRBV27 and J usage is TRBJ1-1; 9 nucleotides agree with TRBD1. CDR3 length equals 13 residues. V trimming: 8 bases; J trimming: 2 bases; junction bases outside the gene matches: 3. Germline CDR1 reads MNHEY; CDR2 reads SMNVEV (reference sequence). The CDR3, as DNA: TGTGCCAGCGCGGGACAGGGTAACACTGAAGCTTTCTTT. Translation gives CASAGQGNTEAFF.

This clone was counted once. This chain links TRBV6-5 with TRBJ2-5; 9 positions agree with TRBD1. Germline V gene sequence: CDR1 MNHEY, CDR2 SVGAGI. The ends lost 0 bases at V and 5 bases at J; junction bases unmatched: 1. The CDR3 contains 14 residues. The CDR3 spells CASSYSGTGETQYF. CDR3 in DNA: TGTGCCAGCAGTTACTCCGGGACAGGGGAGACCCAGTACTTC.

The J gene is TRBJ2-7, the V gene TRBV5-8; 7 bases match TRBD2. The CDR3 consists of 14 residues. The trim removed 4 bases at V and 1 base at J, leaving 5 bases unmatched. Germline V gene lookup returns CDR1 SGHTS and CDR2 YDEGEE. The CDR3 loop is CASSTERGSYEQYF. CDR3 sequence (DNA): TGTGCCAGCAGCACGGAGCGGGGTTCCTACGAGCAGTACTTC.

V gene TRBV7-2 combines with J gene TRBJ2-7; D is undetermined. Deletions cut 6 bases from V and 3 bases from J, with 6 bases between. The CDR3 consists of 11 residues. CDR1 and CDR2 (germline): SGHTA, FQGNSA. This CDR3 is CASSNYYEQYF. The CDR3 DNA reads as TGTGCCAGCAGTAACTACTACGAGCAGTACTTC.

The gene calls are TRBV5-4 and TRBJ2-7; D might be TRBD1 (6 bases). The germline V gene has CDR1 SGHNT and CDR2 YYREEE (reference sequence). There are 14 residues in the CDR3. The V gene lost 4 bases and the J gene lost 0 bases, with 11 bases spanning the gap. CDR3 region: CASSPRDTSYEQYF. The CDR3 DNA follows: TGTGCCAGCAGCCCTCGGGACACCTCCTACGAGCAGTACTTC. Complete variable domain (other parts from reference TRBV5-4 and TRBJ2-7): ETGVTQSPTHLIKTRGQQVTLRCSSQSGHNTVSWYQQALGQGPQFIFQYYREEENGRGNFPPRFSGLQFPNYSSELNVNALELDDSALYLCASSPRDTSYEQYFGPGTRLTVT.